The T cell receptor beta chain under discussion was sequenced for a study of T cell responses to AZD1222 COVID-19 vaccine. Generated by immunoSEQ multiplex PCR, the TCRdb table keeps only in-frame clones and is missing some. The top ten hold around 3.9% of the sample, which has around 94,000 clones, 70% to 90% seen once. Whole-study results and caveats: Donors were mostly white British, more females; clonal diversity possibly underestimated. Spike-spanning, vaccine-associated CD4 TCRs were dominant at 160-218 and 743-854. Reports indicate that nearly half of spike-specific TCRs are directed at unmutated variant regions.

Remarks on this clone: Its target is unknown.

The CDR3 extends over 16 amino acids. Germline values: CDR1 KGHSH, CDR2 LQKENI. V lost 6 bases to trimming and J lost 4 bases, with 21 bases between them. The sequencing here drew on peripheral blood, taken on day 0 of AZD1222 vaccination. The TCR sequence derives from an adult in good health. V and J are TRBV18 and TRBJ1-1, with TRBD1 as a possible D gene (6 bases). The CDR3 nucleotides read TGTGCCAGCTCCCTATATCAGGGGACTTTTAGCACTGAAGCTTTCTTT. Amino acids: CASSLYQGTFSTEAFF.